The 5 T cell receptor beta chains below come from one sample, sequenced in a study of vaccination effects on CD4 cells after COVID-19. Having been cultured for less than 13 days, the cells underwent CD4+ T cell isolation. Two doses of BNT162b2 or mRNA-1273 vaccine were administered to participants. No antigens are known for them. Method: immunoSEQ multiplex PCR; TCRdb's copy keeps in-frame clones and lacks some. The sample shows about 45,000 clones, around 70% of them seen only once. The sample consisted of CD4+ T cells from PBMCs cultured without peptide, taken after COVID-19 vaccination. The receptors were gathered from a human donor who received a COVID-19 vaccine.

There are many counts of this clone. This chain links TRBV7-2 with TRBJ1-5; D not resolved. Germline CDR1 and CDR2: SGHTA and FQGNSA. The CDR3 spans 14 residues. Trimming left V 1 base short and J 0 bases short, with 4 bases between. The CDR3 region has the DNA TGTGCCAGCAGCTTAGAATATAGCAATCAGCCCCAGCATTTT. Protein sequence: CASSLEYSNQPQHF.

The chain carries TRBV7-2 and TRBJ2-7; possibly TRBD2 for D (6 bases). Per germline, CDR1 SGHTA and CDR2 FQGNSA. The CDR3 covers 15 residues. V was shortened by 5 bases and J by 4 bases, with 18 bases between the two germline ends. The CDR3 DNA sequence: TGTGCCAGCAGCCCCCAGGGCGGGACGGGTTACGAGCAGTACTTC. Amino acids: CASSPQGGTGYEQYF.

The V gene is TRBV7-9, the J gene TRBJ1-1, with 7 bases that match TRBD1. Germline CDR1 and CDR2: SEHNR and FQNEAQ (reference sequence). V dropped 3 bases and J dropped 0; count of bases not matched to a gene: 4. The CDR3 has 15 residues. This CDR3 is CASSFPTGLNTEAFF. The CDR3 coding sequence is TGTGCCAGCAGCTTTCCGACAGGGTTGAACACTGAAGCTTTCTTT.

This rearrangement joins TRBV2 to TRBJ2-2, with 8 bases aligning to TRBD1. V trimming: 6 bases; J trimming: 4 bases; junction bases outside the gene matches: 4. The germline CDR1 and CDR2 sequences are SNHLY and FYNNEI. The length of the CDR3 is 14 residues. The CDR3 sequence is CASSEDRVTGELFF. The CDR3 region has the DNA TGTGCCAGCAGCGAGGACAGGGTCACCGGGGAGCTGTTTTTT.

This sequence joins TRBV19 and TRBJ1-2, with TRBD1 identical over 10 bases. There are 15 residues in the CDR3. V trimming: 6 bases; J trimming: 4 bases; junction bases outside the gene matches: 8. Germline V CDR1 and CDR2: LNHDA, SQIVND (reference sequence). The CDR3 DNA is TGTGCCAGTAGATACGACAGGGGGCGTAGCTATGGCTACACCTTC. Translating it yields CASRYDRGRSYGYTF.